Listed below are T cell receptor beta chains from one sample, sequenced in a study of identical twins. In TCRdb, the 5' RACE reads were re-called with MiXCR into one record per CDR3 protein. The data contain 350,000 or so distinct CDR3 sequences, 10% to 15% of them singletons. The same sample was also studied in work on yellow fever vaccine responses in identical twins.

The sequenced sample was CD8+ T cells sorted from blood. All receptors derive from a woman between 18 and 29 years old in good health. The CDR3 runs from the conserved cysteine through the conserved F or W. D genes are given only for firm matches. Size values are once, few and many counts, or a class for expanded clones, and some rows have none.

d_call: TRBD1
v_call: TRBV12-3/TRBV12-4
j_call: TRBJ2-5
clone_size: few
cdr3_aa: CASRRGSGQGETQYF
cdr3_nt: TGTGCCAGCAGGCGGGGCAGCGGACAGGGTGAGACCCAGTACTTC

d_call: TRBD2
v_call: TRBV12-3/TRBV12-4
j_call: TRBJ2-1
clone_size: .
cdr3_aa: CASTPGTSGRSYNEQFF
cdr3_nt: TGTGCCAGCACCCCCGGGACTAGCGGCCGCTCCTACAATGAGCAGTTCTTC

d_call: TRBD2
v_call: TRBV10-3
j_call: TRBJ2-3
clone_size: .
cdr3_aa: CAISERSGTSSTDTQYF
cdr3_nt: TGTGCCATCAGTGAACGTTCCGGGACTAGTAGCACAGATACGCAGTATTTT

d_call: .
v_call: TRBV11-2
j_call: TRBJ2-3
clone_size: few
cdr3_aa: CASSFRGQGTDTQYF
cdr3_nt: TGTGCCAGCAGCTTTCGGGGGCAAGGCACAGATACGCAGTATTTT

d_call: .
v_call: TRBV29-1
j_call: TRBJ2-1
clone_size: .
cdr3_aa: CSVVGVFNEQFF
cdr3_nt: TGCAGCGTTGTTGGAGTCTTCAATGAGCAGTTCTTC

d_call: .
v_call: TRBV7-9
j_call: TRBJ1-5
clone_size: .
cdr3_aa: CASSLAEGPYSNQPQHF
cdr3_nt: TGTGCCAGCAGCTTAGCGGAGGGGCCCTATAGCAATCAGCCCCAGCATTTT

d_call: TRBD2
v_call: TRBV29-1
j_call: TRBJ2-3
clone_size: .
cdr3_aa: CSVPHFSGGGSTDTQYF
cdr3_nt: TGCAGCGTCCCTCACTTTAGCGGGGGAGGGAGCACAGATACGCAGTATTTT

d_call: .
v_call: TRBV15
j_call: TRBJ2-1
clone_size: .
cdr3_aa: CATSRTSFVTAVNEQFF
cdr3_nt: TGTGCCACCAGCAGGACTAGTTTCGTAACCGCCGTCAATGAGCAGTTCTTC

d_call: .
v_call: TRBV7-8
j_call: TRBJ2-3
clone_size: few
cdr3_aa: CASSLDRGFRDTDTQYF
cdr3_nt: TGTGCCAGCAGCTTAGATCGAGGGTTTCGTGACACAGATACGCAGTATTTT

d_call: TRBD2
v_call: TRBV4-1
j_call: TRBJ2-7
clone_size: .
cdr3_aa: CASSQGTSGNEQYF
cdr3_nt: TGCGCCAGCAGCCAAGGGACTAGCGGGAACGAGCAGTACTTC

d_call: .
v_call: TRBV29-1
j_call: TRBJ2-1
clone_size: many
cdr3_aa: CSVGSTNEQFF
cdr3_nt: TGCAGCGTTGGGTCTACCAATGAGCAGTTCTTC

d_call: .
v_call: TRBV12-3/TRBV12-4
j_call: TRBJ1-5
clone_size: few
cdr3_aa: CASSGEDNQPQHF
cdr3_nt: TGTGCCAGCAGTGGCGAGGACAATCAGCCCCAGCATTTT

d_call: TRBD1
v_call: TRBV6-5
j_call: TRBJ2-2
clone_size: many
cdr3_aa: CASSYGTANTGELFF
cdr3_nt: TGTGCCAGCAGTTACGGGACAGCGAACACCGGGGAGCTGTTTTTT

d_call: TRBD2
v_call: TRBV5-1
j_call: TRBJ2-1
clone_size: few
cdr3_aa: CASSLALAGGISYNEQFF
cdr3_nt: TGCGCCAGCAGCTTGGCACTAGCGGGGGGTATCTCCTACAATGAGCAGTTCTTC

d_call: TRBD2
v_call: TRBV7-8
j_call: TRBJ2-3
clone_size: many
cdr3_aa: CASRQTSGGKIDTQYF
cdr3_nt: TGTGCCAGCAGGCAGACTAGCGGGGGGAAGATAGATACGCAGTATTTT

d_call: TRBD2
v_call: TRBV28
j_call: TRBJ2-5
clone_size: .
cdr3_aa: CASSGRGGRETQYF
cdr3_nt: TGTGCCAGCAGTGGCCGGGGGGGGAGGGAGACCCAGTACTTC

d_call: TRBD2
v_call: TRBV7-8
j_call: TRBJ2-1
clone_size: .
cdr3_aa: CASLQSYGLAGAQHNEQFF
cdr3_nt: TGTGCTTCCCTCCAATCGTACGGACTAGCGGGAGCTCAGCACAATGAGCAGTTCTTC

d_call: .
v_call: TRBV28
j_call: TRBJ2-7
clone_size: .
cdr3_aa: CASSYQGGVYEQYF
cdr3_nt: TGTGCCAGCAGTTACCAGGGGGGGGTCTACGAGCAGTACTTC

d_call: .
v_call: TRBV20-1
j_call: TRBJ2-2
clone_size: few
cdr3_aa: CSAQLPADRNTGELFF
cdr3_nt: TGCAGTGCTCAGTTACCCGCTGACAGGAACACCGGGGAGCTGTTTTTT

d_call: .
v_call: TRBV3-1
j_call: TRBJ2-3
clone_size: few
cdr3_aa: CASSRETNTDTQYF
cdr3_nt: TGTGCCAGCAGCCGCGAAACTAACACAGATACGCAGTATTTT

d_call: TRBD1
v_call: TRBV18
j_call: TRBJ2-5
clone_size: .
cdr3_aa: CASSPPGTARETQYF
cdr3_nt: TGTGCCAGCTCACCACCTGGGACAGCCCGGGAGACCCAGTACTTC

d_call: .
v_call: TRBV14
j_call: TRBJ2-3
clone_size: .
cdr3_aa: CASSQVTSTDTQYF
cdr3_nt: TGTGCCAGCAGCCAAGTCACAAGCACAGATACGCAGTATTTT

d_call: TRBD2
v_call: TRBV7-9
j_call: TRBJ2-1
clone_size: few
cdr3_aa: CASSLPSGTYEQFF
cdr3_nt: TGTGCCAGCAGCTTACCTAGCGGTACATATGAGCAGTTCTTC

d_call: TRBD2
v_call: TRBV27
j_call: TRBJ2-7
clone_size: .
cdr3_aa: CASSPPASGSGKQYF
cdr3_nt: TGTGCCAGCAGTCCCCCGGCTAGCGGGAGTGGAAAGCAGTACTTC

d_call: .
v_call: TRBV5-5
j_call: TRBJ2-1
clone_size: .
cdr3_aa: CASTPRDQPYNEQFF
cdr3_nt: TGTGCCAGCACCCCCCGGGACCAACCCTACAATGAGCAGTTCTTC

d_call: .
v_call: TRBV5-6
j_call: TRBJ1-2
clone_size: few
cdr3_aa: CASRTWGESYGYTF
cdr3_nt: TGTGCCAGCAGAACCTGGGGCGAGAGCTATGGCTACACCTTC

d_call: .
v_call: TRBV10-3
j_call: TRBJ1-5
clone_size: few
cdr3_aa: CAISDRGTEDSNQPQHF
cdr3_nt: TGTGCCATCAGTGATAGGGGAACTGAGGATAGCAATCAGCCCCAGCATTTT

d_call: TRBD1
v_call: TRBV5-1
j_call: TRBJ2-7
clone_size: .
cdr3_aa: CASSHRQGASNEQYF
cdr3_nt: TGCGCCAGCAGCCACCGACAGGGGGCGTCTAACGAGCAGTACTTC

d_call: .
v_call: TRBV12-3/TRBV12-4
j_call: TRBJ1-2
clone_size: few
cdr3_aa: CASSLGSDYGYTF
cdr3_nt: TGTGCCAGCAGTTTGGGATCTGACTATGGCTACACCTTC

d_call: .
v_call: TRBV7-8
j_call: TRBJ2-1
clone_size: few
cdr3_aa: CASSLAETRSYNEQFF
cdr3_nt: TGTGCCAGCAGCTTAGCGGAAACTAGATCCTACAATGAGCAGTTCTTC

d_call: TRBD1
v_call: TRBV9
j_call: TRBJ2-7
clone_size: few
cdr3_aa: CASSETGFDHEQYF
cdr3_nt: TGTGCCAGCAGCGAGACAGGGTTTGATCACGAGCAGTACTTC

d_call: TRBD1
v_call: TRBV2
j_call: TRBJ2-1
clone_size: few
cdr3_aa: CASSEGDSYNEQFF
cdr3_nt: TGTGCCAGCAGTGAAGGGGACAGCTACAATGAGCAGTTCTTC

d_call: .
v_call: TRBV12-3/TRBV12-4
j_call: TRBJ1-4
clone_size: few
cdr3_aa: CASSPTGGLGLFF
cdr3_nt: TGTGCCAGCAGTCCCACCGGGGGTCTAGGGCTGTTTTTT

d_call: TRBD2
v_call: TRBV6-2/TRBV6-3
j_call: TRBJ2-1
clone_size: few
cdr3_aa: CASSYSRLAGPSPTYNEQFF
cdr3_nt: TGTGCCAGCAGTTACTCCCGGCTAGCGGGGCCCTCCCCTACCTACAATGAGCAGTTCTTC

d_call: TRBD1
v_call: TRBV12-3/TRBV12-4
j_call: TRBJ2-5
clone_size: few
cdr3_aa: CASSPTGQAQETQYF
cdr3_nt: TGTGCCAGCAGCCCGACGGGACAGGCACAAGAGACCCAGTACTTC

d_call: .
v_call: TRBV2
j_call: TRBJ2-4
clone_size: .
cdr3_aa: CASSYTEAKNIQYF
cdr3_nt: TGTGCCAGCAGCTACACAGAGGCCAAAAACATTCAGTACTTC

d_call: TRBD1
v_call: TRBV29-1
j_call: TRBJ2-5
clone_size: few
cdr3_aa: CSVVWGQGRQETQYF
cdr3_nt: TGCAGCGTCGTCTGGGGACAGGGGCGGCAAGAGACCCAGTACTTC

d_call: TRBD1
v_call: TRBV20-1
j_call: TRBJ2-7
clone_size: .
cdr3_aa: CSAQDRDSSYEQYF
cdr3_nt: TGCAGTGCCCAGGACAGGGATAGCTCCTACGAGCAGTACTTC

d_call: .
v_call: TRBV9
j_call: TRBJ2-1
clone_size: .
cdr3_aa: CASSVHVGQSYNEQFF
cdr3_nt: TGTGCCAGCAGCGTACACGTCGGACAGAGCTACAATGAGCAGTTCTTC

d_call: .
v_call: TRBV29-1
j_call: TRBJ2-7
clone_size: .
cdr3_aa: CSVVDSYEQYF
cdr3_nt: TGCAGCGTAGTGGACAGCTACGAGCAGTACTTC

d_call: TRBD1
v_call: TRBV29-1
j_call: TRBJ2-7
clone_size: few
cdr3_aa: CSVVGTGIYEQYF
cdr3_nt: TGCAGCGTTGTCGGGACAGGGATTTACGAGCAGTACTTC

d_call: .
v_call: TRBV4-1
j_call: TRBJ2-2
clone_size: many
cdr3_aa: CASSQDLGAGELFF
cdr3_nt: TGCGCCAGCAGCCAAGATCTGGGGGCCGGGGAGCTGTTTTTT

d_call: TRBD1
v_call: TRBV7-9
j_call: TRBJ2-5
clone_size: few
cdr3_aa: CASSSTGGSAGETQYF
cdr3_nt: TGTGCCAGCAGCTCGACAGGGGGCTCCGCCGGGGAGACCCAGTACTTC

d_call: .
v_call: TRBV7-3
j_call: TRBJ1-2
clone_size: .
cdr3_aa: CASSDSGTTYGYTF
cdr3_nt: TGTGCCAGCAGCGATTCCGGGACGACTTATGGCTACACCTTC

d_call: .
v_call: TRBV2
j_call: TRBJ1-5
clone_size: .
cdr3_aa: CASSEVDSNQPQHF
cdr3_nt: TGTGCCAGCAGTGAAGTTGATAGCAATCAGCCCCAGCATTTT

d_call: TRBD2
v_call: TRBV27
j_call: TRBJ2-5
clone_size: .
cdr3_aa: CASSLSPLTSGGTQYF
cdr3_nt: TGTGCCAGCAGTTTATCTCCCCTGACTAGCGGGGGTACCCAGTACTTC

d_call: .
v_call: TRBV6-1
j_call: TRBJ1-5
clone_size: .
cdr3_aa: CASSDDLGLGNQPQHF
cdr3_nt: TGTGCCAGCAGTGATGACCTAGGCCTAGGTAATCAGCCCCAGCATTTT

d_call: .
v_call: TRBV7-8
j_call: TRBJ2-4
clone_size: many
cdr3_aa: CASSAWGEPKNIQYF
cdr3_nt: TGTGCCAGCAGCGCCTGGGGGGAGCCCAAAAACATTCAGTACTTC

d_call: .
v_call: TRBV12-3/TRBV12-4
j_call: TRBJ1-2
clone_size: many
cdr3_aa: CASSLMGGYGYTF
cdr3_nt: TGTGCCAGCAGTTTAATGGGGGGCTATGGCTACACCTTC

d_call: .
v_call: TRBV4-1
j_call: TRBJ2-3
clone_size: many
cdr3_aa: CASSQEKGGRDTQYF
cdr3_nt: TGCGCCAGCAGCCAAGAGAAGGGGGGCAGAGATACGCAGTATTTT

d_call: TRBD2
v_call: TRBV11-3
j_call: TRBJ2-4
clone_size: few
cdr3_aa: CASSLGWTGTSGTSDIKYIQYF
cdr3_nt: TGTGCCAGCAGCTTAGGGTGGACCGGGACTAGCGGGACCTCGGATATAAAATACATTCAGTACTTC

d_call: .
v_call: TRBV6-4
j_call: TRBJ2-2
clone_size: few
cdr3_aa: CASSDSDSGELFF
cdr3_nt: TGTGCCAGCAGTGACTCTGACTCCGGGGAGCTGTTTTTT